The source of this TCR beta chain is a study of blood T cell repertoires in COVID-19. Whole-study context: T cells, B-cell-depleted T cells, or PBMCs provided the cDNA or gDNA that served as material.

This clone was seen a handful of times. Authors' methods: Nucleated cell counts were estimated from reference gene primer amplification. The repertoire was sequenced with immunoSEQ multiplex PCR; TCRdb's copy has only in-frame clones and lacks some. V and J calls and clone size are copied from that table; D and trimming were computed from the DNA. The data show some 80,000 clones, approximately 86% seen once. V lost 3 bases and J 7 bases, leaving 7 bases between the germline ends. Germline CDR1 and CDR2: SNHLY and FYNNEI. The CDR3 length is 12 residues. Sequences were obtained from peripheral blood. The rearrangement links TRBV2 to TRBJ1-3, with D tentatively TRBD1 (5 bases). The sequence was collected from a woman older than 75 in a cohort sampled during active or convalescent COVID-19. DNA for the CDR3: TGTGCCAGCAGTGAGGGGGGGAACACCATATATTTT. This translates into CASSEGGNTIYF.